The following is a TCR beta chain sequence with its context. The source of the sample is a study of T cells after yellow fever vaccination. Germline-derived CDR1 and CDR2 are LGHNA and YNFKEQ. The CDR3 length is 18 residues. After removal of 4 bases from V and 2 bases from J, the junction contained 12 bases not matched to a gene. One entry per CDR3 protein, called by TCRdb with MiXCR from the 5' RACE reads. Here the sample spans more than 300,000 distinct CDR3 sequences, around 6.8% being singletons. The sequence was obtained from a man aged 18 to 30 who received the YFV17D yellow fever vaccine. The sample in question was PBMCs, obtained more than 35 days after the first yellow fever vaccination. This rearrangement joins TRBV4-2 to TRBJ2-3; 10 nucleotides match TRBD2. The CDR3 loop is CASSRMGASGGFTDTQYF. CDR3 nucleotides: TGTGCCAGCAGCCGGATGGGAGCTAGCGGGGGCTTCACAGATACGCAGTATTTT.